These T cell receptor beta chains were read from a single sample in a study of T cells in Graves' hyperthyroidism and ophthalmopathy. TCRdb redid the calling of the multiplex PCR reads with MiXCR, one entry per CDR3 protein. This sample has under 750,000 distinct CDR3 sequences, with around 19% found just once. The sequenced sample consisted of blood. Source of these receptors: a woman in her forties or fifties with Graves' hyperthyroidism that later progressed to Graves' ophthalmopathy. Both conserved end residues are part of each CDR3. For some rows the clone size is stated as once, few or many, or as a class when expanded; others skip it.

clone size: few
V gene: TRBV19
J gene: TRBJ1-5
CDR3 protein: CASSPGGHQPQHF

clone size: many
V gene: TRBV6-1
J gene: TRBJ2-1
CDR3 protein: CASSDFWTGSYNEQFF

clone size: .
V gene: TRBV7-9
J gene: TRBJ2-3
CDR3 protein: CASSGLNTDTQYF

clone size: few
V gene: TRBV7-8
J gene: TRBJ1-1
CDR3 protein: CASSFSGAGNTEAFF

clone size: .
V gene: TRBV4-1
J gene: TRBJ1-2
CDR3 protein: CASSLRDTQNYGYTF

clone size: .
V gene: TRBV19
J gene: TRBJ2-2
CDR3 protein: CASSMGTGSGTGELFF

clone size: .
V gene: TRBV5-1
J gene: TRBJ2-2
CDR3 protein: CASSLVPTGANTGELFF

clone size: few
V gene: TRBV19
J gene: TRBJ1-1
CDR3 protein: CASSMSGAATEAFF

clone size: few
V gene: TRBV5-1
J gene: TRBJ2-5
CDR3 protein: CASSLAGGARQETQYF

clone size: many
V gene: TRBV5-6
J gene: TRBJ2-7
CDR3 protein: CASSFRLAGYEQYF

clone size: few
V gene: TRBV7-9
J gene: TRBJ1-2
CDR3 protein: CASSLAVANYGYTF

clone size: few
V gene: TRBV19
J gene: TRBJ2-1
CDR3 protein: CASSIDSGRGPYNEQFF

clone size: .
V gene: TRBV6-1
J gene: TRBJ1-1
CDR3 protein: CASSLPRSGLQVSRREAFF

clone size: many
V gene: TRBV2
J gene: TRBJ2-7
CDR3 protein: CASSAVGGEQYF